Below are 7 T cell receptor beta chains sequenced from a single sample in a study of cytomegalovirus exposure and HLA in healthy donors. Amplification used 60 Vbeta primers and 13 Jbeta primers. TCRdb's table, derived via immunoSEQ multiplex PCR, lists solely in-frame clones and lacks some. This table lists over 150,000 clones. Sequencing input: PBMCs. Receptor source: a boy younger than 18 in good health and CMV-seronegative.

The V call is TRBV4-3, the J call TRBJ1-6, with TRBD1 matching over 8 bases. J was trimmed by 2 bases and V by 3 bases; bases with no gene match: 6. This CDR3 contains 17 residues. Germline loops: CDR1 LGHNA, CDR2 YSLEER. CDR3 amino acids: CASSQSTGATYNSPLHF. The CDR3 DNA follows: TGCGCCAGCAGCCAGTCGACAGGGGCGACCTATAATTCACCCCTCCACTTT.

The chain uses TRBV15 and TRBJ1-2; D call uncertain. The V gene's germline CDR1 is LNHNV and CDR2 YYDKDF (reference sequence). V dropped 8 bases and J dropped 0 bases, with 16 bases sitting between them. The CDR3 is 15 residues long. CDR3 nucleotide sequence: TGTGCCACCGCTGGGCAGGAAACAGCTAACTATGGCTACACCTTC. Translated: CATAGQETANYGYTF.

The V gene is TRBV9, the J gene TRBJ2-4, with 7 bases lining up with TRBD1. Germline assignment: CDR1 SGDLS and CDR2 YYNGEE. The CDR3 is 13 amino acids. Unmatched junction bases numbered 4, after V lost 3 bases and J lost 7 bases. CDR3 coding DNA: TGTGCCAGCAGCGCACAGGGGTTTAACATTCAGTACTTC. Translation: CASSAQGFNIQYF.

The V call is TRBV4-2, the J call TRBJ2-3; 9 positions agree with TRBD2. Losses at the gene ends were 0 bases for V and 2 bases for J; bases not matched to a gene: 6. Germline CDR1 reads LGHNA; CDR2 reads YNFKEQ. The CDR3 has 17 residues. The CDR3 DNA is TGTGCCAGCAGCCAAGAATCAGCGGGGGGCCCCACAGATACGCAGTATTTT. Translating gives CASSQESAGGPTDTQYF.

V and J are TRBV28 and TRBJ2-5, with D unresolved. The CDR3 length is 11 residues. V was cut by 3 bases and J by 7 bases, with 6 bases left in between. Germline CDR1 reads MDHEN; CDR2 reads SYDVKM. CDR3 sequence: CASSLEPTQYF. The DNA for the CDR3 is TGTGCCAGCAGTTTGGAGCCGACCCAGTACTTC.

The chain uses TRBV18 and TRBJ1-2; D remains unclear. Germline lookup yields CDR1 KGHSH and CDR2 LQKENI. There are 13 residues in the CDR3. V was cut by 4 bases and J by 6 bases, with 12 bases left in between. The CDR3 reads CASSQAIGDGYTF. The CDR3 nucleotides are TGTGCCAGCTCACAGGCAATCGGGGATGGCTACACCTTC.

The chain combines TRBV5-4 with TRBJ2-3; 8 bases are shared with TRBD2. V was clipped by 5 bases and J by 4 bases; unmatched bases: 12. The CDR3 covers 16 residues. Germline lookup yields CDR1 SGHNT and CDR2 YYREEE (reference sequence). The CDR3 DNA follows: TGTGCCAGCAGTAAATCGGGGGGGGGCACGCCAGATACGCAGTATTTT. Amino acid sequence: CASSKSGGGTPDTQYF.